The entry that follows covers one T cell receptor beta chain sequence. Its antigen is currently not known. It has no much larger one-base neighbor in the sample; base qualities were not kept. TCR CDR3 regions were amplified from genomic DNA by multiplex PCR using the deep immunoSEQ assay. For each cell subset, the extracted genomic DNA was distributed evenly across all wells of several immunoSEQ 96-well plates, and each plate served as one replicate. For sorted subsets, about 220 ng of genomic DNA, equivalent to roughly 30,000 T cell genomes, went into each replicate PCR. Purified libraries were measured with a Qubit 3.0 fluorometer, size-checked on a Bioanalyzer 2100, and measured again with the KAPA Library Quantification kit. Every immunoSEQ 96-well plate was sequenced on a dedicated single-read 150-cycle Illumina NextSeq 550 flow cell. In the paper's pipeline: Because the immunoSEQ output held only junctional sequences and lacked quality scores, the filtering could not match the filtering applied to full-length reads. Sequences were annotated with PyIR, a Python wrapper for IgBLAST v1.9, and V/J genes and CDR3 were assigned using IMGT germline references. Reads were filtered out if the reads had weak V/J assignments (E-value above 1e-6), no CDR3, stop codons, out-of-frame junctions, or ambiguous translated residues. A V3J clonotype was defined by an identical inferred V gene, J gene, and CDR3 amino acid sequence. To compute the percentage overlap between repertoires, the number of shared unique clonotypes was divided by the size of the smaller repertoire. Richness of each repertoire was evaluated using RTK rarefaction, the Chao1 estimator, and Recon v2.1 estimates of unobserved clonotypes. Generation probabilities for all TCRbeta clonotypes obtained by the gDNA method from a handful of donors were computed using OLGA. TCRdb mirrors the immuneACCESS table, restricted to in-frame sequences. Some clones are absent from its copies; in checked studies, under half trace to an unresolved V gene, and the reason for the others is unknown. D and trimming were read from the DNA, whereas the V and J calls and clone size are those reported in that table. The sample records approximately 2,300,000 clones, 80% to 95% of which are singletons. Of the sample, 0.37% is held by the ten largest clones.

The donors were healthy, HIV-negative adults who had no recently reported acute infections or vaccinations. Every donor was a Caucasian adult residing in Nashville, Tennessee, USA. Magnetic negative selection was used to enrich CD4+ T cells, after which naive cells were positively selected on CD45RA and the negative fraction became the memory subset. After blood collection by leukapheresis, PBMCs were isolated using Ficoll-Histopaque density gradient centrifugation and then cryopreserved in the vapor phase of liquid nitrogen. Analytical flow cytometry was used to check the purity and quantity of each magnetically sorted T cell population. Genomic DNA was isolated from every sorted fraction and measured by UV absorbance on a Nanodrop 2000c. CDR1 and CDR2 were assigned from the germline V gene as MNHNS and SASEGT. There are 15 amino acids in the CDR3, from cysteine to phenylalanine inclusive. The CDR3 DNA has 45 bases and is translated from base 1. V loses 4 bases at its end and J loses 8 bases; junction bases beyond the gene matches: 7.

This sample is drawn from a study of shared clonotypes between healthy human individuals (dated by TCRdb to 2018 to 2021). Looking at the study overall: Three men and two women, aged 18 to 49 years, made up the cohort. For each donor, three plates each were used for CD4 naive and CD4 memory, two plates were used for CD8 naive, and one plate was used for CD8 memory. To estimate repertoire size and how much clonotype sharing occurs between individuals, the study deeply sequenced the blood TCR repertoires of several healthy adults. To increase sequencing depth and limit assay-specific biases, different laboratories used diverse techniques to prepare libraries and sequence TCR repertoires. Each donor's leukapheresis produced roughly between roughly 0.85 and 9.5 billion PBMCs.

General conclusions and limits of the study: Incomplete sequencing was indicated by rarefaction of sorted-subset datasets, despite the large sequencing depth. Based on pairwise subsampling, the degree of clonotype sharing among donors was expected to be affected by sequencing depth. Estimated clonotype richness was generally larger for naive than for memory subsets. Compared with non-shared clonotypes, clonotypes shared by all four sorted-subset donors had higher generation probabilities. Sampling was restricted to blood, and TCR repertoires in tissues likely differ from the TCR repertoires found in blood. When four donors were compared, the shared fraction of clonotypes was around 5% for naive CD4, about 4% for naive CD8, roughly 2.5% for memory CD4, and less than 0.5% for memory CD8. The small number of donors limited the genetic and exposure-history diversity represented.

The TCR originated in a man between 18 and 35 years old in good health. Some clones in this sample may be carry-over from other donors' samples. Sequenced material: naive CD4+ T cells from PBMCs. The cell subset or site label here, explained by the study, means: CD45RA+ positively selected. The sequence links TRBV6-1 to TRBJ2-1; 11 junctional bases match TRBD2. Read as DNA, the sequence is TGTGCCAGCAGTGTCGGACTAGCGGGCAAGGATGAGCAGTTCTTC. Its coded protein is CASSVGLAGKDEQFF.